The 10 T cell receptor beta chains in this list originate from one sample, sequenced in a study of CD8+ T cells in alopecia areata. Treatment here: oral pan-JAK inhibitor, 5-10 mg twice daily. It was cDNA, reverse transcribed from extracted RNA, that served as the sequencing template. Sequencing was performed with immunoSEQ multiplex PCR; in TCRdb, only in-frame clones are kept and a portion is missing. This table has around 100,000 clones, about 44% appearing once. The specimen was CD8+ T cells sorted from blood, collected at week 24, from a patient treated with tofacitinib. The receptors come from a human donor with alopecia areata.

This clone was observed once. The J gene is TRBJ2-1, the V gene TRBV9, with 7 bases aligning to TRBD2. Germline values: CDR1 SGDLS, CDR2 YYNGEE. V dropped 6 bases and J dropped 0; count of bases not matched to a gene: 9. The CDR3 spans 16 residues. This chain's CDR3 is CASTPGRGSSYNEQFF. CDR3 DNA: TGTGCCAGCACCCCGGGGCGGGGGAGCTCCTACAATGAGCAGTTCTTC.

V gene TRBV9 combines with J gene TRBJ2-7, with D perhaps given as TRBD1 or TRBD2 (5 bases each). Trimming shortened V by 4 bases and J by 4 bases, and 18 bases separated the two germline ends. The CDR3 has 15 amino acids. Germline assignment: CDR1 SGDLS and CDR2 YYNGEE. The CDR3 coding sequence is TGTGCCAGCAGCCCTCGACTCCTCGGGACGTACGAGCAGTACTTC. Translating it yields CASSPRLLGTYEQYF.

The chain links TRBV2 to TRBJ2-5, with D perhaps TRBD1 (6 bases). This CDR3 contains 12 residues. V lost 8 bases, J lost 5 bases, and 12 bases lay in between. Germline CDR1 is SNHLY and CDR2 is FYNNEI. The DNA of the CDR3 is TGTGCCAGCTTGGACAGTAAGGAGACCCAGTACTTC. The encoded protein is CASLDSKETQYF.

J is TRBJ2-7 and V is TRBV15, with 8 bases identical to TRBD1. The CDR3 runs to 16 residues. CDR1 is LNHNV and CDR2 is YYDKDF in the germline V gene (reference sequence). J lost 4 bases, V lost 1 base, and 9 bases had no gene match. CDR3 nucleotides: TGTGCCACCAGCAGAGCGACCGGGACAGGACCGTACGAGCAGTACTTC. It codes for CATSRATGTGPYEQYF.

This clone was picked up a small number of times. V gene TRBV29-1 combines with J gene TRBJ2-7; TRBD2 aligns across 11 bases. This CDR3 has 15 residues. Losses at the gene ends were 6 bases for V and 0 bases for J; bases not matched to a gene: 7. Per germline, CDR1 SQVTM and CDR2 ANQGSEA. DNA for the CDR3: TGCAGCGTGGGTGGACTAGCGGGCACCTCCTACGAGCAGTACTTC. Encoded protein: CSVGGLAGTSYEQYF.

The CDR3 coding sequence is TGTGCCAGCAGTTTGGGCCAGGGCGAGCAGTACTTC. Translated: CASSLGQGEQYF. The rearrangement links TRBV27 to TRBJ2-7; D perhaps matches TRBD1 (5 bases). This CDR3 has 12 amino acids. Germline CDR1 reads MNHEY; CDR2 reads SMNVEV (reference sequence). Trimming took off 3 bases at V and 6 bases at J, with 9 bases between the two ends.

This clone was detected only once. V usage is TRBV9 and J usage is TRBJ2-3; 11 nucleotides line up with TRBD1. The junction had 8 bases not matched to a gene; V was cut back by 3 bases and J by 5 bases. Germline V CDR1 and CDR2: SGDLS, YYNGEE. CDR3 size: 16 residues. The DNA for the CDR3 is TGTGCCAGCAGCGACCCGGGACAGGGGGTTATAGATACGCAGTATTTT. Amino acid sequence: CASSDPGQGVIDTQYF.

The J gene is TRBJ2-1, the V gene TRBV27; 8 bases are a match to TRBD2. With V trimmed by 2 bases and J by 6 bases, 9 bases remained unmatched. This CDR3 comprises 16 residues. Looked up from germline, CDR1 is MNHEY and CDR2 is SMNVEV (reference sequence). The CDR3 is CASSLIGRAISNEQFF. DNA of the CDR3: TGTGCCAGCAGTTTAATCGGGAGGGCCATTAGCAATGAGCAGTTCTTC.

The chain carries TRBV5-6 and TRBJ1-1; D might be TRBD1 (5 bases). The germline V gene has CDR1 SGHDT and CDR2 YYEEEE. The germline V and J ends were trimmed by 3 bases and 4 bases, with 10 bases remaining between them. The length of the CDR3 is 13 residues. The CDR3 sequence is CASSSGPVTEAFF. CDR3 DNA: TGTGCCAGCAGCTCAGGGCCAGTCACTGAAGCTTTCTTT. Full variable domain (missing parts from reference TRBV5-6 and TRBJ1-1): DAGVTQSPTHLIKTRGQQVTLRCSPKSGHDTVSWYQQALGQGPQFIFQYYEEEERQRGNFPDRFSGHQFPNYSSELNVNALLLGDSALYLCASSSGPVTEAFFGQGTRLTVV.

The V gene is TRBV11-2, the J gene TRBJ2-5; tentatively, D is TRBD2 (5 bases). Trimming took 1 base from V and 5 from J, leaving 8 bases between them. Germline V gives CDR1 SGHAT, CDR2 FQNNGV. The CDR3 spans 13 residues. The CDR3 spells CASSLGGQETQYF. As DNA, the CDR3 is TGTGCCAGCAGCTTAGGAGGGCAGGAGACCCAGTACTTC.